This T cell receptor (beta chain) was identified during a study of T-cell reconstitution after alpha-beta-depleted transplantation in children. Unique molecular identifiers were built into the TCRbeta library. MiXCR, run by TCRdb on the PCR reads, gives a single entry per CDR3 protein. The table includes around 580,000 distinct CDR3 sequences, more than 20% detected once. CDR3 length: 13 amino acids. Deletions cut 5 bases from V and 2 bases from J, with 13 bases between. Germline assignment: CDR1 DFQATT and CDR2 SNEGSKA (reference sequence). Whole-study findings and limits: T-cell numbers and diversity, one year after transplant, stemmed largely from T cells that were newly produced. Reports say that about two months after transplant, the alpha-beta T cells came out of several hundred graft clones that had expanded. TCRbeta diversity was high at day 60 in some patients (a result of surviving recipient T cells and thymic progenitors).

Comment on this clonotype: Its antigen is unidentified.

The sequence was collected from a boy under two years old who had a stem cell transplant for acute myeloid leukemia, so the T cells may come from the graft donor. The sequencing used PBMCs, mostly from graft donor cells, collected 360 days after TCRalphabeta/CD19-depleted stem cell transplant. The chain employs TRBV20-1 and TRBJ2-7; weak D call: TRBD2 (5 bases). In DNA form, the CDR3 reads TGCAGTGCTTGTACCGGGATGACCTACGAGCAGTACTTC. The encoded protein is CSACTGMTYEQYF.